This is a list of T cell receptor beta chains from one sample in a study of blood T cell repertoires in COVID-19. Only in-frame clones appear in the TCRdb table, and some are missing; sequencing was by immunoSEQ multiplex PCR. This table holds some 220,000 clones, 80% to 90% found once. Sequenced input: peripheral blood. The receptors shown here come from a man aged 50-59 years with active or convalescent COVID-19. The CDR3 runs from the conserved cysteine through the conserved F or W. D genes are given only for firm matches. Some rows mark clone size as missing; the rest say once, few, many or name a class of expanded clone.

V gene,D gene,J gene,clone size,CDR3 protein,CDR3 DNA
TRBV28,-,TRBJ1-4,-,CASSRLGTANEKLFF,TGTGCCAGCAGTAGACTAGGGACTGCAAATGAAAAACTGTTTTTT
TRBV28,TRBD1,TRBJ2-3,-,CASTTGQGANADTQYF,TGTGCCAGCACCACGGGACAGGGGGCGAATGCAGATACGCAGTATTTT
TRBV7-2,TRBD1,TRBJ1-2,few,CASSSSTGQGNYGYTF,TGTGCCAGCAGCTCCTCGACAGGGCAGGGTAACTATGGCTACACCTTC
TRBV24-1,TRBD1,TRBJ2-5,-,CATTDRGETQYF,TGTGCCACCACCGACAGGGGAGAGACCCAGTACTTC
TRBV5-1,-,TRBJ1-3,-,CASSNQGSGNTIYF,TGCGCCAGTTCAAATCAGGGGTCTGGAAACACCATATATTTT
TRBV18,-,TRBJ2-3,-,CASSENRASTDTQYF,TGTGCCAGCTCAGAAAACAGGGCTAGCACAGATACGCAGTATTTT
TRBV6-5,TRBD1,TRBJ1-3,-,CASSPGGGNTIYF,TGTGCCAGCAGCCCAGGGGGAGGAAACACCATATATTTT
TRBV5-1,TRBD1,TRBJ1-1,once,CASSLGGADTEAFF,TGCGCCAGCAGCTTAGGGGGCGCGGACACTGAAGCTTTCTTT
TRBV9,-,TRBJ2-7,-,CASSPRRESSYEQYF,TGTGCCAGCAGCCCCCGGCGGGAAAGCTCCTACGAGCAGTACTTC
TRBV28,TRBD1,TRBJ1-3,-,CASSPSQGAKGNTIYF,TGTGCCAGCAGCCCCTCCCAGGGGGCGAAGGGAAACACCATATATTTT
TRBV14,TRBD1,TRBJ2-7,-,CASSQIDRGRYEQYF,TGTGCCAGCAGCCAAATAGACAGGGGCCGTTACGAGCAGTACTTC
TRBV6-2/TRBV6-3,TRBD2,TRBJ2-3,few,CASSRQLAVGDTQYF,TGTGCCAGCAGTCGACAACTAGCGGTGGGGGATACGCAGTATTTT
TRBV5-4,-,TRBJ2-3,-,CASSPRVSTDTQYF,TGTGCCAGCAGCCCCAGGGTTAGCACAGATACGCAGTATTTT
TRBV29-1,TRBD1,TRBJ1-1,-,CSGDDRVVNTEAFF,TGCAGCGGCGATGACAGGGTGGTGAACACTGAAGCTTTCTTT
TRBV27,-,TRBJ1-3,-,CASSRLGRASGNTIYF,TGTGCCAGCAGCCGCCTCGGGAGGGCCTCTGGAAACACCATATATTTT
TRBV27,TRBD2,TRBJ2-5,-,CASSSGTRGETQYF,TGTGCCAGCAGTTCCGGGACTAGGGGCGAGACCCAGTACTTC
TRBV27,TRBD2,TRBJ2-1,few,CASISERGNNEQFF,TGTGCCAGCATCTCCGAGCGGGGTAACAATGAGCAGTTCTTC
TRBV4-3,TRBD2,TRBJ2-2,-,CASSQEVDGGAGELFF,TGCGCCAGCAGCCAAGAGGTCGACGGGGGGGCCGGGGAGCTGTTTTTT
TRBV6-2/TRBV6-3,TRBD2,TRBJ2-1,-,CASSSGGGVARNEQFF,TGTGCCAGCAGTTCCGGGGGGGGTGTAGCGAGGAATGAGCAGTTCTTC
TRBV2,TRBD1,TRBJ1-2,few,CASIWDRANYGYTF,TGTGCCAGCATCTGGGACAGGGCTAACTATGGCTACACCTTC
TRBV5-1,-,TRBJ1-4,-,CASSLAGGMVNEKLFF,TGCGCCAGCAGCTTGGCCGGGGGGATGGTTAATGAAAAACTGTTTTTT
TRBV9,-,TRBJ1-2,-,CASSVVGGKYGYTF,TGTGCCAGCAGCGTAGTCGGAGGGAAATATGGCTACACCTTC
TRBV5-1,-,TRBJ1-3,-,CASREAVSGNTIYF,TGCGCCAGCAGAGAGGCCGTCTCTGGAAACACCATATATTTT
TRBV7-9,-,TRBJ1-2,-,CASSPGPLSGVYGYTF,TGTGCCAGCAGCCCAGGGCCCTTGTCAGGGGTCTATGGCTACACCTTC
TRBV2,TRBD1,TRBJ1-1,-,CASSRQGNVGNTEAFF,TGTGCCAGCAGTCGACAGGGGAATGTTGGGAACACTGAAGCTTTCTTT
TRBV4-2,TRBD1,TRBJ1-6,-,CASSRITGADYNSPLHF,TGTGCCAGCAGCCGAATTACAGGGGCCGATTATAATTCACCCCTCCACTTT
TRBV13,TRBD1,TRBJ1-5,-,CASSLSQSPGQVNEGANQPQHF,TGTGCCAGCAGCTTAAGTCAAAGTCCGGGACAGGTCAATGAGGGGGCCAATCAGCCCCAGCATTTT
TRBV5-5,-,TRBJ2-5,-,CASSLGLAFQETQYF,TGTGCCAGCAGCTTGGGCCTAGCGTTCCAAGAGACCCAGTACTTC
TRBV28,TRBD1,TRBJ2-5,-,CASSSDRDQSETQYF,TGTGCCAGCAGTTCGGACAGGGATCAGTCAGAGACCCAGTACTTC
TRBV5-5,TRBD2,TRBJ2-1,-,CASSWGLAGGYNEQFF,TGTGCCAGCAGCTGGGGACTAGCGGGAGGATACAATGAGCAGTTCTTC
TRBV10-3,-,TRBJ2-6,-,CAISETDSTASGANVLTF,TGTGCCATCAGTGAAACAGACAGTACAGCCTCTGGGGCCAACGTCCTGACTTTC
TRBV5-1,TRBD1,TRBJ1-2,-,CASSAGTGNYGYTF,TGCGCCAGCAGCGCCGGGACAGGGAATTATGGCTACACCTTC
TRBV18,-,TRBJ2-3,-,CASHSGTDTQYF,TGTGCCAGCCACTCCGGGACAGATACGCAGTATTTT
TRBV4-3,-,TRBJ1-2,many,CASRREARTRSGYTF,TGCGCCAGCAGAAGGGAGGCCAGAACAAGAAGCGGCTACACCTTC
TRBV3-1/TRBV3-2,TRBD2,TRBJ2-2,-,CASKGLAATGELFF,TGTGCCAGCAAAGGGCTAGCGGCAACCGGGGAGCTGTTTTTT
TRBV7-3,TRBD2,TRBJ2-2,-,CASSLLYAAGTTNTGELFF,TGTGCCAGCAGCTTATTATATGCGGCCGGGACTACTAACACCGGGGAGCTGTTTTTT
TRBV5-1,-,TRBJ1-2,-,CASSPTTNYGYTF,TGCGCCAGCAGCCCGACAACTAACTATGGCTACACCTTC
TRBV2,TRBD1,TRBJ1-5,-,CASSSNRGSHQPQHF,TGTGCCAGCAGCAGTAACAGGGGTTCTCACCAGCCCCAGCATTTT
TRBV30,-,TRBJ1-5,-,CAWSQTAYSNQPQHF,TGTGCCTGGAGCCAGACAGCATATAGCAATCAGCCCCAGCATTTT
TRBV5-4,-,TRBJ1-2,-,CASSRELANYGYTF,TGTGCCAGCAGCCGGGAGTTAGCTAACTATGGCTACACCTTC
TRBV24-1,-,TRBJ1-1,-,CATSELGGTEAFF,TGTGCCACCAGTGAATTGGGAGGCACTGAAGCTTTCTTT